This paragraph reports one T cell receptor (beta chain). The antigen remains undetermined. The sample is drawn from a study of monozygotic twins with inflammatory bowel disease. Notes on the study in general: Repertoires of patients may have been made more variable by differing immunosuppressive treatments. Especially where disease activity was present, IBD patients had fewer clonotypes in common with others than healthy twins did.

In preparing each TCR library, about 3,700 ng of total RNA was used. Per sample, reverse transcription was split into eight reactions. TCRdb re-called the 5' RACE reads and shows each CDR3 protein once, DNA omitted. The repertoire shows fewer than 550,000 distinct CDR3 sequences; the top ten hold 2% to 3%. The CDR3 runs 14 residues. The germline gives CDR1 SGHTA, CDR2 FQGNSA. The chain uses TRBV7-2 and TRBJ2-5. Sequenced material: blood. This receptor was obtained from a human donor with ulcerative colitis or Crohn's disease, or a healthy co-twin of an affected twin (not recorded which). CDR3 sequence reads: CASSLTLDEETQYF.